The 14 T cell receptor beta chains reported below all come from one sample, sequenced in a study of monozygotic twins with inflammatory bowel disease. TCRdb re-called the 5' RACE reads and gives one entry per CDR3 protein, without DNA. Its clone listing holds around 220,000 distinct CDR3 sequences. Sequenced input: blood. All receptors derive from a human donor with ulcerative colitis or Crohn's disease, or a healthy co-twin of an affected twin (not recorded which).

The rearrangement links TRBV27 to TRBJ2-3. The CDR3 is 15 amino acids. Looked up from germline, CDR1 is MNHEY and CDR2 is SMNVEV (reference sequence). The CDR3 region is CASSLWQTSTDTQYF.

This clonotype is deemed medium-sized by its frequency. The CDR3 spells CARSLEPGTGNQPQHF. This chain uses TRBV5-3 with TRBJ1-5; the TCRdb D gene call, TRBD1, has no DNA to confirm it. TRBV5-3 is placed among ORFs of uncertain function. The CDR3 sequence is 16 residues long.

The genes are TRBV20-1 and TRBJ2-1; TCRdb indicates TRBD1, and absent DNA this call remains unverified. The germline V gene has CDR1 DFQATT and CDR2 SNEGSKA (reference sequence). This CDR3 has 14 amino acids. The CDR3 loop is CSARAQGRYNEQFF.

V gene TRBV27 combines with J gene TRBJ2-7; TCRdb's D gene call, TRBD1, goes unchecked for lack of DNA. This CDR3 is built from 15 residues. The V gene's germline CDR1 is MNHEY and CDR2 SMNVEV (reference sequence). The CDR3 here is CASRSLGTGGNEQYF.

V usage is TRBV15 and J usage is TRBJ1-2; TCRdb indicates TRBD1, and absent DNA this call remains unverified. Germline assignment: CDR1 LNHNV and CDR2 YYDKDF (reference sequence). The CDR3 spans 15 residues. Here the CDR3 reads CATSRDWDRAGGYTF.

This chain joins TRBV7-2 and TRBJ2-1; TCRdb picks TRBD2, but there is no DNA to check that call. The CDR3 sequence is 15 residues long. CDR1 and CDR2 from the germline V gene are SGHTA and FQGNSA. Here the CDR3 reads CASSQTRTGDNEQFF.

The chain recombines TRBV12-3 or TRBV12-4 with TRBJ1-5; TCRdb selects TRBD1, and the lack of DNA leaves this call unchecked. The CDR3 length is 16 residues. The CDR3 sequence is CASSPETGVSNQPQHF.

The J gene is TRBJ1-2, the V gene TRBV7-8; as DNA is missing, the TRBD1 call by TCRdb cannot be tested. The CDR3 runs 14 residues. Germline V gene lookup returns CDR1 SGHVS and CDR2 FQNEAQ. CDR3 sequence: CASSATGFYYGYTF.

The chain has TRBV10-3 and TRBJ2-7; TCRdb's assignment of TRBD1 cannot be checked, as there is no DNA. The CDR3 has 15 amino acids. Germline CDR1 and CDR2: ENHRY and SYGVKD. CDR3 sequence: CAISEGRGVIYEQYF.

The chain is built from TRBV19 and TRBJ1-1. Germline assignment: CDR1 LNHDA and CDR2 SQIVND (reference sequence). This CDR3 contains 15 residues. The CDR3 sequence: CASSIMRGPNTEAFF. The full variable domain, in which reference TRBV19 and TRBJ1-1 provide the parts outside the CDR3, is DGGITQSPKYLFRKEGQNVTLSCEQNLNHDAMYWYRQDPGQGLRLIYYSQIVNDFQKGDIAEGYSVSREKKESFPLTVTSAQKNPTAFYLCASSIMRGPNTEAFFGQGTRLTVV.

The rearrangement uses TRBV5-4 and TRBJ2-5; the TCRdb call, TRBD1, lacks DNA for checking. The V gene's germline CDR1 is SGHNT and CDR2 YYREEE (reference sequence). This CDR3 spans 15 amino acids. This CDR3 reads CASSSDRGRGETQYF.

The J gene is TRBJ1-5, the V gene TRBV19; TCRdb's D call of TRBD1 is untestable without DNA. Germline V gene data show CDR1 as LNHDA and CDR2 as SQIVND (reference sequence). The CDR3 runs to 17 residues. CDR3 loop: CVSSRLGKGFVVQPQHF.

This sequence joins TRBV12-3 or TRBV12-4 and TRBJ2-1; the TRBD1 assignment by TCRdb is unverifiable without DNA. CDR3 size: 14 residues. CDR3 sequence reads: CASSLRSRGWEQFF.

CDR3 sequence: CASSYRGLQETQYF. The V call is TRBV11-2, the J call TRBJ2-5; the D call from TCRdb, TRBD1, cannot be confirmed without DNA. From germline, CDR1 is SGHAT and CDR2 FQNNGV. The CDR3 extends over 14 amino acids.